One sample yielded the 24 T cell receptor beta chains listed below, sequenced in a study of T cells in Graves' hyperthyroidism and ophthalmopathy. RNA transcripts provided the source from which TCR beta CDR3 regions were amplified. First-round RT-PCR targeting the TCR CDR3 was performed with the HTBI primer set. TCRdb re-analysed the multiplex PCR reads in MiXCR, keeping a single row per CDR3 protein. Among some 400,000 distinct CDR3 sequences listed, 13% were seen once. The sample consisted of blood. These receptors originate from a man under 40 with Graves' hyperthyroidism that later progressed to Graves' ophthalmopathy.

Comments on this clonotype: It may be a read error: a sequence one base away is much more abundant. The chain recombines TRBV12-3 or TRBV12-4 with TRBJ1-3, with 7 bases lining up with TRBD1. This CDR3 is 14 amino acids long. CDR3 sequence (DNA): TGTGCCAGCATCCGGACAGGAGGAGGAAACGCCATATATTTT. Its protein product is CASIRTGGGNAIYF.

This clonotype was recorded many times. The genes are TRBV10-2 and TRBJ2-5, with TRBD2 matching 9 bases. The V gene end was trimmed by 0 bases and the J gene end by 12 bases; junction bases not matched to a gene: 8. The CDR3 is 14 amino acids. Germline V gene data show CDR1 as WSHSY and CDR2 as SAAADI. The DNA of the CDR3 is TGCGCCAGCAGTGAGTCGACCAACGCGGGGGGGGAGTACTTC. Its translation is CASSESTNAGGEYF.

V is TRBV5-1 and J is TRBJ2-3; D possibly matches TRBD1 or TRBD2 (7 bases each). Germline lookup yields CDR1 SGHRS and CDR2 YFSETQ. The CDR3 has 14 amino acids. V was shortened by 9 bases and J by 5 bases, with 19 bases between the two germline ends. The CDR3 sequence: CATQAGGARDTQYF. The CDR3 nucleotides read TGCGCCACCCAAGCAGGGGGGGCCCGAGATACGCAGTATTTT.

This clonotype was detected only a few times. The rearrangement links TRBV7-9 to TRBJ2-7; D possibly corresponds to TRBD1 (5 bases). The CDR3 contains 14 residues. The V gene lost 1 base and the J gene lost 3 bases, with 10 bases spanning the gap. Germline CDR1 SEHNR, CDR2 FQNEAQ (reference sequence). The CDR3 is CASSLERQGYEQYF. The CDR3 DNA follows: TGTGCCAGCAGCTTAGAAAGGCAGGGCTACGAGCAGTACTTC.

The chain combines TRBV5-4 with TRBJ1-1; D gene uncertain. The CDR3 sequence is 14 residues long. V lost 4 bases and J lost 4, with 14 bases in between. In germline, CDR1 is SGHNT, CDR2 YYREEE (reference sequence). The CDR3 DNA is TGTGCCAGCAGCAATGGGTTAAAACCCACTGAAGCTTTCTTT. Amino acids: CASSNGLKPTEAFF.

To note about this clonotype: Given a much more abundant clone one base away, this may be a read error. The genes are TRBV27 and TRBJ2-2; D remains ambiguous. Germline V gene lookup returns CDR1 MNHEY and CDR2 SMNVEV (reference sequence). The V and J ends lost 3 bases and 4 bases respectively, with 9 bases between them. There are 14 residues in the CDR3. CDR3 DNA: TGTGCCAGCAGTTTGGGGTACGGCACCGGGGAGCTGTTTTTT. Translated: CASSLGYGTGELFF.

This clonotype was detected ten times or more. The genes are TRBV28 and TRBJ2-1; either TRBD1 or TRBD2 may fit D (5 bases each). V lost 10 bases and J lost 0, with 10 bases in between. CDR1 and CDR2 from the germline V gene are MDHEN and SYDVKM. CDR3 size: 13 residues. The DNA for the CDR3 is TGTGCCACGGGACCATTCTCCTACAATGAGCAGTTCTTC. Translated: CATGPFSYNEQFF.

This clonotype was seen only a few times. V and J are TRBV30 and TRBJ2-2; the D gene is possibly TRBD1 (5 bases). The CDR3 contains 14 residues. CDR1 GTSNPN and CDR2 SVGIG come from the germline V gene (reference sequence). V lost 1 base, J lost 4 bases, and 10 bases lay in between. The CDR3 DNA reads TGTGCCTGGAGTGCGGGCAGGGTCACCGGGGAGCTGTTTTTT. Its translation is CAWSAGRVTGELFF.

This clonotype has a count of ten or more. The chain couples TRBV6-6 to TRBJ1-1, with D unclear. Per germline, CDR1 MNHNY and CDR2 SVGAGI (reference sequence). The CDR3 is made up of 14 amino acids. Trimming took off 1 base at V and 6 bases at J, with 12 bases between the two ends. Here the CDR3 reads CASSYFDGSAEAFF. DNA of the CDR3: TGTGCCAGCAGTTACTTCGACGGGAGCGCTGAAGCTTTCTTT.

Ten or more counts support this clonotype. The rearrangement uses TRBV28 and TRBJ1-5; 9 positions agree with TRBD1. Germline V gene data show CDR1 as MDHEN and CDR2 as SYDVKM. The CDR3 loop spans 16 amino acids. With V trimmed by 3 bases and J by 7 bases, 10 bases remained unmatched. CDR3 amino acids: CASSLRNRGPGQPQHF. The DNA of the CDR3 is TGTGCCAGCAGTTTGAGAAACAGGGGGCCTGGACAGCCCCAGCATTTT. Full variable domain (outside the CDR3, taken from reference TRBV28 and TRBJ1-5): DVKVTQSSRYLVKRTGEKVFLECVQDMDHENMFWYRQDPGLGLRLIYFSYDVKMKEKGDIPEGYSVSREKKERFSLILESASTNQTSMYLCASSLRNRGPGQPQHFGDGTRLSIL.

The genes are TRBV29-1 and TRBJ1-5; tentatively, D is TRBD1 (5 bases). Trimming removed 4 bases at V and 9 bases at J, with 16 bases between. The CDR3 is made up of 13 amino acids. Germline V CDR1 and CDR2: SQVTM, ANQGSEA. The CDR3, as DNA: TGCAGCGTTGGGGGCGACAATGGGGGGCCCCAGCATTTT. Translation: CSVGGDNGGPQHF. The variable domain in full, completed from reference TRBV29-1 and TRBJ1-5, reads SAVISQKPSRDICQRGTSLTIQCQVDSQVTMMFWYRQQPGQSLTLIATANQGSEATYESGFVIDKFPISRPNLTFSTLTVSNMSPEDSSIYLCSVGGDNGGPQHFGDGTRLSIL.

This clonotype has a count of ten or more. The genes are TRBV12-3 or TRBV12-4 and TRBJ1-6; D remains ambiguous. The germline V and J ends were trimmed by 5 bases and 8 bases, with 19 bases remaining between them. The CDR3 contains 16 residues. Here the CDR3 reads CASSPHSGGIHSPLHF. In DNA, the CDR3 is TGTGCCAGCAGTCCACACAGCGGAGGGATACATTCACCCCTCCACTTT.

A few counts support this clonotype. The rearrangement links TRBV10-3 to TRBJ2-1; D is undetermined. V gave up 3 bases and J gave up 8 bases, with 14 bases separating them. The CDR3 extends over 14 amino acids. CDR1 and CDR2 from the germline V gene are ENHRY and SYGVKD. The CDR3 DNA follows: TGTGCCATCAGTGACTACCCTGAAGCCGATGAGCAGTTCTTC. Its translation: CAISDYPEADEQFF.

This clonotype was seen many times. The J gene is TRBJ2-1, the V gene TRBV20-1; 7 nucleotides align to TRBD2. The germline CDR1 and CDR2 sequences are DFQATT and SNEGSKA (reference sequence). The V and J ends lost 4 bases and 5 bases, in that order; junction bases with no gene match: 5. The CDR3 extends over 13 amino acids. CDR3 amino acids: CSATSGVHNEQFF. In DNA form, the CDR3 reads TGCAGTGCTACCAGCGGGGTCCACAATGAGCAGTTCTTC.

This clonotype was picked up a small number of times. The chain links TRBV11-1 to TRBJ2-2; no firm D call. CDR1 and CDR2 from the germline V gene are SGHAT and FQDESV (reference sequence). V was shortened by 6 bases and J by 1 base, with 12 bases between the two germline ends. This CDR3 spans 15 amino acids. The DNA of the CDR3 is TGTGCCAGCAGTAATGGCAGGATGAACACCGGGGAGCTGTTTTTT. Protein product: CASSNGRMNTGELFF.

The chain employs TRBV27 and TRBJ2-1, with TRBD1 as a possible D gene (6 bases). The V end was cut by 6 bases, the J end by 6 bases, with 15 bases between. From germline, CDR1 is MNHEY and CDR2 SMNVEV (reference sequence). The CDR3 has 14 residues. CDR3 sequence reads: CASRRGTDTNEQFF. CDR3 nucleotide sequence: TGTGCCAGCAGAAGGGGGACGGATACCAATGAGCAGTTCTTC.

The sample holds a few counts of this clonotype. The chain carries TRBV12-3 or TRBV12-4 and TRBJ1-2; the D gene is possibly TRBD1 (5 bases). V lost 4 bases to trimming and J lost 7 bases, with 10 bases between them. This CDR3 has 12 amino acids. CDR3 DNA: TGTGCCAGCAGTTCGGAGGGGCCTGGCTACACCTTC. Encoded protein: CASSSEGPGYTF.

In its sample, this clonotype was seen many times. V gene TRBV7-2 combines with J gene TRBJ2-7; D unclear. With 2 bases removed from V and 2 bases from J, the gap between germline ends came to 10 bases. Looked up from germline, CDR1 is SGHTA and CDR2 is FQGNSA. The CDR3 extends over 14 amino acids. CDR3 sequence reads: CASSLKGRPYEQYF. For the CDR3, the DNA is TGTGCCAGCAGCTTAAAGGGCCGTCCCTACGAGCAGTACTTC.

In this sample, this clonotype turned up a few times. The V and J genes are TRBV9 and TRBJ2-2; D possibly matches TRBD1 or TRBD2 (6 bases each). Trimming pared 4 bases from V and 6 bases from J, leaving 13 bases between. There are 14 residues in the CDR3. Germline V lookup: CDR1 SGDLS, CDR2 YYNGEE. The CDR3 bases are TGTGCCAGCAGCACGCTGGGGGGCCCCGGGGAGCTGTTTTTT. Amino acid sequence: CASSTLGGPGELFF. The whole variable domain, remainder taken from reference TRBV9 and TRBJ2-2, is DSGVTQTPKHLITATGQRVTLRCSPRSGDLSVYWYQQSLDQGLQFLIQYYNGEERAKGNILERFSAQQFPDLHSELNLSSLELGDSALYFCASSTLGGPGELFFGEGSRLTVL.

In its sample, this clonotype was seen many times. This chain links TRBV30 with TRBJ1-1, with D perhaps matching TRBD1 (5 bases). Germline V gene data show CDR1 as GTSNPN and CDR2 as SVGIG (reference sequence). CDR3 length: 13 residues. Trimming stripped 3 bases from V and 3 bases from J, with 11 bases between. The CDR3 DNA reads TGTGCCTGGAGAGACCAGGGTTACACTGAAGCTTTCTTT. This gives the protein CAWRDQGYTEAFF.

This clonotype appeared many times. The chain recombines TRBV28 with TRBJ1-2; 8 positions agree with TRBD1. The germline CDR1 and CDR2 sequences are MDHEN and SYDVKM. This CDR3 region has 13 residues. Trimming removed 3 bases from V and 7 bases from J; junction bases left unmatched: 4. The CDR3 region has the DNA TGTGCCAGCAGTTTCGGCAGGGGGCCTGGCTACACCTTC. Translated: CASSFGRGPGYTF.

This clonotype was seen many times. The CDR3 loop reads CASSLDSRGGQPQHF. Here the CDR3 DNA reads TGCGCCAGCAGCTTGGACTCCCGCGGCGGTCAGCCCCAGCATTTT. This chain links TRBV5-1 with TRBJ1-5; D gene uncertain. Germline CDR1 SGHRS, CDR2 YFSETQ. Trimming stripped 0 bases from V and 6 bases from J, with 13 bases between. The CDR3 consists of 15 residues.

This clonotype has a count of ten or more. The genes are TRBV6-1 and TRBJ1-5; D not resolved. The CDR3 contains 14 residues. Germline V gene data show CDR1 as MNHNS and CDR2 as SASEGT. V lost 6 bases and J 0 bases, leaving 9 bases between the germline ends. Here the CDR3 DNA reads TGTGCCAGCAGCGGACGGTATAGCAATCAGCCCCAGCATTTT. Translating gives CASSGRYSNQPQHF.

About this clonotype itself: A much bigger clone sits one base away, suggesting this may be a read error. The chain is built from TRBV5-1 and TRBJ1-6, with D possibly being TRBD1 (5 bases). Trimming cost V 0 bases and J 11 bases, with 15 bases left between them. Germline values: CDR1 SGHRS, CDR2 YFSETQ. This CDR3 contains 15 residues. CDR3: CASSLGDLRYPPLHF. CDR3 nucleotide sequence: TGCGCCAGCAGCTTGGGGGACCTCCGATATCCACCCCTCCACTTT.